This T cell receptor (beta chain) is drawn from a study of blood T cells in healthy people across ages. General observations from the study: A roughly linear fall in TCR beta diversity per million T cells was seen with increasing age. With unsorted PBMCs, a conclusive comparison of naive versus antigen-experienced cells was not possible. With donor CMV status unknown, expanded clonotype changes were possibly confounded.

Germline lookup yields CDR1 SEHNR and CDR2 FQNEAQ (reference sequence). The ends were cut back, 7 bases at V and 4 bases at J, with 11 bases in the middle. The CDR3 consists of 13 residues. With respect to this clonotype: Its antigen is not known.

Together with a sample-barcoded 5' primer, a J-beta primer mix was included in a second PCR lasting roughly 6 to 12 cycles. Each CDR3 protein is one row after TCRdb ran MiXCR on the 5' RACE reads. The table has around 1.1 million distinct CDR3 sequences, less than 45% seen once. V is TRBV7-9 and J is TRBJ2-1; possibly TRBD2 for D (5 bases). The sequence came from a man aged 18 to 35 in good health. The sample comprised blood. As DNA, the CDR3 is TGTGCCAGCAACGGGGATCCGTACAATGAGCAGTTCTTC. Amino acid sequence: CASNGDPYNEQFF. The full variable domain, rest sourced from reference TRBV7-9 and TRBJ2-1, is DTGVSQNPRHKITKRGQNVTFRCDPISEHNRLYWYRQTLGQGPEFLTYFQNEAQLEKSRLLSDRFSAERPKGSFSTLEIQRTEQGDSAMYLCASNGDPYNEQFFGPGTRLTVL.